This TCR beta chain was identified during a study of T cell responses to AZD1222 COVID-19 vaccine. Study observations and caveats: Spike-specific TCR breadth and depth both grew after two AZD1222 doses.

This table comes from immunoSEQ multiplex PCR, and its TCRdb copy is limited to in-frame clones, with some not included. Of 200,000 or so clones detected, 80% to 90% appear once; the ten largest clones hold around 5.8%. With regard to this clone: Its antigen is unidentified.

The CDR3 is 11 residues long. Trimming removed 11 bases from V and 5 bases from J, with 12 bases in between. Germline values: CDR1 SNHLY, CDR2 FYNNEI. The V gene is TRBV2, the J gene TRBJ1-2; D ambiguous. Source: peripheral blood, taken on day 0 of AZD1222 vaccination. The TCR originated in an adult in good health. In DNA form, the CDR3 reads TGTGCCGACGGCGGGGAGTATGGCTACACCTTC. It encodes CADGGEYGYTF.